The clone carrying this T cell receptor (beta chain) occurred many times. The antigen remains unidentified. Purified naive CD4+ T cells were depleted of CD25+ Tregs. Germline-derived CDR1 and CDR2 are DFQATT and SNEGSKA (reference sequence). Trimming stripped 4 bases from V and 2 bases from J, with 9 bases between. This CDR3 comprises 12 residues. Semi-nested PCR with Nested Universal Primer A followed constant-region reverse priming of full-length variable regions. TCRdb reprocessed the 5' RACE reads with MiXCR, giving one entry per CDR3 protein. Here the sample spans about 40,000 distinct CDR3 sequences, approximately 17% being singletons. Study-wide results and caveats: Larger-cohort validation covered only one TCR beta V-J rearrangement. Tumor memory CD4+ T cell TCR gene usage was found to cluster with blood and lymph node memory CD4+ cells and with lymph node naive CD4+ cells.

This TCR was recovered from a female donor with breast cancer. The sample comprised naive CD4+ T cells sorted from a lymph node. Indicated subset: naive CD4+ T cells, CD4+CD45RA+CD25-. This chain connects TRBV20-1 to TRBJ2-7, with D perhaps TRBD1 (6 bases). The CDR3 reads CSANRETYEQYF. The CDR3 nucleotides read TGCAGTGCTAACAGGGAGACCTACGAGCAGTACTTC.